The text below deals with one TCR beta chain. As yet, its antigen is unknown. The CDR3 covers 14 residues. V dropped 2 bases and J dropped 4 bases, with 11 bases sitting between them. Germline CDR1 reads ENHRY; CDR2 reads SYGVKD. Unexposed donor CD4+ T cells date from about 2011-2018, before the COVID-19 pandemic. Isolation of CD4+ T cells took place after approximately 10 days in culture. Unexposed-donor CD4+ T cells were probed with SARS-CoV-2 S/N and four cold-coronavirus spikes, cells permitting. The data belong to a study of CD4 T cells in relation to SARS-CoV-2 and coronaviruses. Study results and caveats: Roughly 65% of donors had memory CD4+ clonotypes crossrecognizing SARS-CoV-2 and common cold coronavirus spike.

Libraries were prepared by immunoSEQ multiplex PCR; TCRdb keeps only in-frame clonotypes and omits some of them. The sample lists around 32,000 clones, 60% to 85% seen once, with roughly 15% in the top ten. The J gene is TRBJ1-2, the V gene TRBV10-3; the D gene is possibly TRBD1 (5 bases). Sample: CD4+ T cells from PBMCs, cultured in vitro. This sequence was found in a human donor in good health. The CDR3 region is CAISEPRQPYGYTF. Here the CDR3 DNA reads TGTGCCATCAGTGAGCCCCGACAGCCCTATGGCTACACCTTC.